In its sample, the clone carrying this TCR beta chain was seen a few times. This sample was included in a study of molecular identifiers for immune sequencing clone quantification. In TCRdb, the PCR reads were re-called with MiXCR into one record per CDR3 protein. The sample has roughly 86,000 distinct CDR3 sequences; roughly 19% are singletons. Trimming at V came to 3 bases and at J to 0 bases, leaving 6 bases not matched to a gene. Germline loops: CDR1 GTSNPN, CDR2 SVGIG (reference sequence). CDR3 length equals 15 residues. The sequence was obtained from a human donor in good health. Some libraries in this study had Jurkat cell RNA spiked in. Sequenced: naive CD8+ T cells from blood, with Jurkat cell RNA spiked in. As for subset: FACS-sorted CD8+CD4-CCR7+CD45RA+ naive T cells. The chain employs TRBV30 and TRBJ1-1; 8 nucleotides match TRBD1. DNA of the CDR3: TGTGCCTGGAGATGGACAGGGATGATGAACACTGAAGCTTTCTTT. This codes for CAWRWTGMMNTEAFF. Full variable domain (remainder filled in from reference TRBV30 and TRBJ1-1): SQTIHQWPATLVQPVGSPLSLECTVEGTSNPNLYWYRQAAGRGLQLLFYSVGIGQISSEVPQNLSASRPQDRQFILSSKKLLLSDSGFYLCAWRWTGMMNTEAFFGQGTRLTVV.